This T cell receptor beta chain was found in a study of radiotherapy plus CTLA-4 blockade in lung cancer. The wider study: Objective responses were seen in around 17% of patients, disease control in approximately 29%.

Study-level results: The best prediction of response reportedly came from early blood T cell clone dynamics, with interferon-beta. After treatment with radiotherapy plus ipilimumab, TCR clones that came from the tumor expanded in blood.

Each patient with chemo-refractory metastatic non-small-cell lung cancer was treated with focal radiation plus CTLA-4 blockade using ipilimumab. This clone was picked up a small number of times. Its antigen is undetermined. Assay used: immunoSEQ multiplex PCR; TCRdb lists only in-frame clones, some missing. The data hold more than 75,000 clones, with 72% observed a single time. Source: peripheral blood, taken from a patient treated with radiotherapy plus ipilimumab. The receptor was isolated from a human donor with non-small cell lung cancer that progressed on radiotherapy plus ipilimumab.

DNA for the CDR3: TGTGCCAGCAGCGTAGCCGGGATTGGGTACAATGAGCAGTTCTTC. Amino acids: CASSVAGIGYNEQFF. The V call is TRBV9, the J call TRBJ2-1; a weak D match, TRBD2 (5 bases). The V end lost 0 bases, the J end lost 4 bases, and 11 bases lay between the germline ends. CDR3 length: 15 residues. The germline V gene encodes CDR1 SGDLS and CDR2 YYNGEE.